This TCR beta chain derives from a study of blood T cells in healthy people across ages. CDR3 length: 14 residues. CDR1 MDHEN and CDR2 SYDVKM come from the germline V gene. Sample-barcoded 5' priming and a J-beta primer mix drove a second PCR of about 7 to 12 cycles. TCRdb recomputed calls from the 5' RACE reads with MiXCR, one row per CDR3 protein. The sample has approximately 940,000 distinct CDR3 sequences, roughly 50% seen once. On this clonotype: Its antigen is undetermined. Possible read error: a much larger clone is one base away.

Study-wide points: It was held that the diversity estimates obtained from one million T cells were underestimates.

This TCR was sampled from a man aged 25-45 years in good health. The chain combines TRBV28 with TRBJ2-5; D perhaps matches TRBD2 (7 bases). The J call may be incorrect, as the DNA end agrees better with TRBJ2-7. Sequencing was done on a sample of blood. CDR3 in amino acids: CASSDTGRADEQYF. CDR3 bases: TGTGCCAGCAGTGACACAGGGAGGGCCGACGAGCAGTACTTC.